This T cell receptor (beta chain) emerged from a study of shared clonotypes between healthy human individuals. Points from the study as a whole: Blood was the only sampled material, and tissue repertoires likely differ.

CD45RO-negative, CCR7-selected cells formed the naive CD8 fraction, which excluded terminally differentiated effector memory CD45RA+ cells. Comments on this clone: Its antigen is unidentified.

Deep-level assay runs were performed. The repertoire was sequenced with immunoSEQ multiplex PCR; TCRdb's copy has only in-frame clones and lacks some. The sample lists millions of clones; over 85% were seen once. Trimming stripped 1 base from V and 4 bases from J, with 23 bases between. Germline-derived CDR1 and CDR2 are MNHEY and SMNVEV (reference sequence). The CDR3 loop spans 18 amino acids. This chain uses TRBV27 with TRBJ2-7, with D maybe TRBD2 (5 bases). The material sequenced was naive CD8+ T cells sorted from blood. This receptor was identified in a man aged 18 to 30 in good health. CDR3 coding DNA: TGTGCCAGCAGTTTATGTCGGACTGCCATATTTGGGGTATACGAGCAGTACTTC. It encodes CASSLCRTAIFGVYEQYF.